The 9 T cell receptor beta chains below come from one sample, sequenced in a study of blood T cell repertoires in COVID-19. Data came from immunoSEQ multiplex PCR; TCRdb stores just in-frame clones and leaves some out. The sample lists 120,000 to 150,000 clones; around four fifths were seen once. The sequenced sample consisted of PBMCs or T cells enriched from blood (not recorded which). Receptors were obtained from a woman in her thirties or forties who had recovered from COVID-19.

This chain connects TRBV19 to TRBJ2-2; 8 nucleotides align to TRBD2. Germline assignment: CDR1 LNHDA and CDR2 SQIVND (reference sequence). This CDR3 is built from 14 residues. V dropped 7 bases and J dropped 4; count of bases not matched to a gene: 5. The CDR3 DNA follows: TGTGCCAGTAAAGCGGGGGAGATCACCGGGGAGCTGTTTTTT. Amino acid sequence: CASKAGEITGELFF.

The table lists this clone with a few counts. The chain combines TRBV3-1 (or the pseudogene TRBV3-2) with TRBJ2-6; 7 nucleotides match TRBD1. Unmatched junction bases numbered 9, after V lost 4 bases and J lost 0 bases. The CDR3 is 18 residues long. Germline lookup yields CDR1 LGHDT and CDR2 YNNKEL (reference sequence). The CDR3 region is CASSPQTGQSSGANVLTF. The CDR3 coding sequence is TGTGCCAGCAGCCCCCAGACAGGGCAGAGCTCTGGGGCCAACGTCCTGACTTTC.

With regard to this clone: This specimen includes other DNA sequences encoding the same CDR3. V gene TRBV19 combines with J gene TRBJ1-2; perhaps TRBD1 as D (5 bases). The CDR3 totals 13 residues. V lost 5 bases to trimming and J lost 1 base, with 8 bases between them. The germline V gene encodes CDR1 LNHDA and CDR2 SQIVND (reference sequence). The CDR3 protein is CASSPQGNYGYTF. CDR3 sequence (DNA): TGTGCCAGTAGTCCCCAGGGTAACTATGGCTACACCTTC.

This clone showed up just once. J is TRBJ1-4 and V is TRBV5-1; TRBD1 agrees at 7 bases. The CDR3 has 16 residues. The V segment lost 3 bases and the J segment 0 bases; nucleotides outside the gene matches: 5. Looked up from germline, CDR1 is SGHRS and CDR2 is YFSETQ. CDR3 amino acids: CASSSDRVATNEKLFF. CDR3 DNA sequence: TGCGCCAGCAGCTCTGACAGGGTTGCAACTAATGAAAAACTGTTTTTT. Based on the CDR3 plus reference TRBV5-1 and TRBJ1-4, the full variable domain is KAGVTQTPRYLIKTRGQQVTLSCSPISGHRSVSWYQQTPGQGLQFLFEYFSETQRNKGNFPGRFSGRQFSNSRSEMNVSTLELGDSALYLCASSSDRVATNEKLFFGSGTQLSVL.

The gene calls are TRBV27 and TRBJ1-4, with D hard to call. V lost 5 bases to trimming and J lost 5 bases, with 12 bases between them. CDR3 length: 14 residues. Germline CDR1 MNHEY, CDR2 SMNVEV (reference sequence). DNA for the CDR3: TGTGCCAGCAGTCGGTCGACGGGGAATGAAAAACTGTTTTTT. This sequence encodes CASSRSTGNEKLFF. Filled out from reference TRBV27 and TRBJ1-4, the complete variable domain reads EAQVTQNPRYLITVTGKKLTVTCSQNMNHEYMSWYRQDPGLGLRQIYYSMNVEVTDKGDVPEGYKVSRKEKRNFPLILESPSPNQTSLYFCASSRSTGNEKLFFGSGTQLSVL.

The rearrangement joins TRBV10-3 to TRBJ2-2; the D gene is possibly TRBD1 (5 bases). The CDR3 runs to 16 residues. Germline values: CDR1 ENHRY, CDR2 SYGVKD. The V and J ends lost 4 bases and 5 bases respectively, with 17 bases between them. The DNA for the CDR3 is TGTGCCATCAGTGCAGATCTGGGCAGGGTGACCGGGGAGCTGTTTTTT. Translating it yields CAISADLGRVTGELFF.

The chain uses TRBV11-2 and TRBJ1-2; D not resolved. The CDR3 extends over 13 amino acids. V was pared by 0 bases and J by 7 bases, with 9 bases between. The germline CDR1 and CDR2 sequences are SGHAT and FQNNGV. The CDR3 is CASSLERVGGYTF. In DNA form, the CDR3 reads TGTGCCAGCAGCTTAGAGCGTGTCGGTGGCTACACCTTC.

The chain has TRBV13 and TRBJ1-1; possible D gene TRBD1, 5 bases. V was shortened by 3 bases and J by 4 bases, with 18 bases between the two germline ends. This CDR3 region has 16 residues. Germline CDR1 and CDR2: PRHDT and FYEKMQ (reference sequence). CDR3 region: CASSFGGGPGRTEAFF. CDR3 bases: TGTGCCAGCAGCTTTGGGGGGGGACCAGGACGCACTGAAGCTTTCTTT.

This clone was seen only once. The rearrangement joins TRBV4-1 to TRBJ1-2; D possibly corresponds to TRBD1 (6 bases). V dropped 3 bases and J dropped 5 bases, with 13 bases sitting between them. The CDR3 extends over 14 amino acids. The germline V gene encodes CDR1 MGHRA and CDR2 YSYEKL. The CDR3, as DNA: TGCGCCAGCAGCCAGGTCGGACAGCCGTATGGCTACACCTTC. This codes for CASSQVGQPYGYTF.